One sample yielded the 27 T cell receptor beta chains listed below, sequenced in a study of T cell repertoires in cytomegalovirus infection. The antigens these receptors bind are not known. TCRdb reprocessed the reads with MiXCR, giving one entry per CDR3 protein. The table shows approximately 730,000 distinct CDR3 sequences, with 30% to 35% occurring only once. The specimen comprised cultured PBMCs, sampled from culture after CMV antigen stimulation. The receptors here all came from a human donor in good health (CMV status not recorded). Some clones in this sample may be carry-over from other donors' samples.

This clonotype showed up just a few times. This sequence joins TRBV18 and TRBJ1-4, with D uncertain. V was clipped by 6 bases and J by 7 bases, with 9 bases between them. From germline, CDR1 is KGHSH and CDR2 LQKENI. The CDR3 covers 12 residues. Here the CDR3 reads CASSSTREKLFF. The CDR3 coding sequence is TGTGCCAGCTCGTCGACACGTGAAAAACTGTTTTTT.

The chain joins TRBV5-1 to TRBJ1-5, with 7 bases fitting TRBD1. The CDR3 contains 17 residues. Germline trimming cut 6 bases from V and 4 bases from J; bases unmatched to any gene: 16. Germline-derived CDR1 and CDR2 are SGHRS and YFSETQ. Here the CDR3 reads CASTHPSGQSRNQPQHF. Written as DNA, the CDR3 is TGCGCCAGCACCCATCCCTCGGGACAGTCGAGGAATCAGCCCCAGCATTTT.

The chain combines TRBV11-2 with TRBJ2-7, with 8 bases that match TRBD1. This CDR3 spans 15 amino acids. The trim removed 0 bases at V and 2 bases at J, leaving 3 bases unmatched. Looked up from germline, CDR1 is SGHAT and CDR2 is FQNNGV. The CDR3 here is CASSLDPGGPYEQYF. The DNA for the CDR3 is TGTGCCAGCAGCTTAGATCCAGGGGGCCCCTACGAGCAGTACTTC.

This chain links TRBV12-3 or TRBV12-4 with TRBJ2-2, with D perhaps TRBD1 (6 bases). With 7 bases removed from V and 0 bases from J, the gap between germline ends came to 9 bases. This CDR3 is built from 14 residues. Here the CDR3 reads CASKGDTNTGELFF. CDR3 bases: TGTGCCAGCAAGGGGGACACGAACACCGGGGAGCTGTTTTTT.

This clonotype appeared a few times. The V and J genes are TRBV5-4 and TRBJ2-3; 7 bases are a match to TRBD2. CDR3 length: 14 amino acids. Germline CDR1 and CDR2: SGHNT and YYREEE (reference sequence). Germline trimming cut 5 bases from V and 1 base from J; bases unmatched to any gene: 4. Here the CDR3 reads CASSREVRTDTQYF. The CDR3 DNA is TGTGCCAGCAGTCGGGAGGTACGCACAGATACGCAGTATTTT.

To note about this clonotype: A much bigger clone sits one base away, suggesting this may be a read error. The J gene is TRBJ2-1, the V gene TRBV7-9; no clear D gene. V dropped 0 bases and J dropped 3 bases, with 9 bases sitting between them. Germline V gives CDR1 SEHNR, CDR2 FQNEAQ (reference sequence). The CDR3 runs to 15 residues. The CDR3 is CASSLAGPYYNEQFF. The DNA for the CDR3 is TGTGCCAGCAGCTTAGCGGGCCCATACTACAATGAGCAGTTCTTC. Based on the CDR3 plus reference TRBV7-9 and TRBJ2-1, the full variable domain is DTGVSQNPRHKITKRGQNVTFRCDPISEHNRLYWYRQTLGQGPEFLTYFQNEAQLEKSRLLSDRFSAERPKGSFSTLEIQRTEQGDSAMYLCASSLAGPYYNEQFFGPGTRLTVL.

The gene calls are TRBV2 and TRBJ1-6, with D hard to call. Trimming cost V 4 bases and J 10 bases, with 14 bases left between them. This CDR3 has 14 amino acids. Per germline, CDR1 SNHLY and CDR2 FYNNEI. DNA for the CDR3: TGTGCCAGCAGTGGGTCCCGGGCGAACTCACCCCTCCACTTT. It codes for CASSGSRANSPLHF.

This clonotype was observed many times. The chain joins TRBV7-2 to TRBJ2-1, with 11 bases fitting TRBD2. After removal of 5 bases from V and 7 bases from J, the junction contained 7 bases not matched to a gene. Germline-derived CDR1 and CDR2 are SGHTA and FQGNSA. This CDR3 has 15 residues. CDR3: CASSPTSGSVNEQFF. The CDR3 coding sequence is TGTGCCAGCAGCCCAACTAGCGGGAGTGTAAATGAGCAGTTCTTC.

The chain uses TRBV4-3 and TRBJ2-3; D remains ambiguous. The germline gives CDR1 LGHNA, CDR2 YSLEER. This CDR3 is built from 14 residues. Trimming took off 1 base at V and 5 bases at J, with 10 bases between the two ends. CDR3 amino acids: CASSQVGALDTQYF. The CDR3 nucleotides are TGCGCCAGCAGCCAAGTAGGCGCGCTAGATACGCAGTATTTT.

This clonotype was detected a few times. This chain links TRBV6-1 with TRBJ2-1; possible D gene TRBD2, 6 bases. The length of the CDR3 is 12 residues. Germline V CDR1 and CDR2: MNHNS, SASEGT. Trimming took 6 bases from V and 8 from J, leaving 11 bases between them. CDR3 sequence reads: CASRLAVDEQFF. The CDR3 region has the DNA TGTGCCAGCAGACTAGCAGTCGATGAGCAGTTCTTC.

V gene TRBV20-1 combines with J gene TRBJ2-3, with 14 bases lining up with TRBD2. J lost 0 bases, V lost 3 bases, and 8 bases had no gene match. This CDR3 has 18 residues. From germline, CDR1 is DFQATT and CDR2 SNEGSKA (reference sequence). The CDR3 protein is CSASAGTSGGPSTDTQYF. CDR3 DNA sequence: TGCAGTGCTAGCGCCGGGACTAGCGGGGGCCCTAGCACAGATACGCAGTATTTT.

The V call is TRBV7-9, the J call TRBJ2-3; D call uncertain. The CDR3 length is 16 residues. Germline V gene data show CDR1 as SEHNR and CDR2 as FQNEAQ (reference sequence). The V and J ends lost 3 bases and 11 bases respectively, with 24 bases between them. The CDR3: CASSLAAGVVRYRQYF. The DNA of the CDR3 is TGTGCCAGCAGCTTGGCCGCAGGAGTCGTCAGGTACAGGCAGTATTTT.

V is TRBV12-3 or TRBV12-4 and J is TRBJ1-3; tentative D call: TRBD1 (5 bases). V lost 7 bases and J lost 4, with 14 bases in between. The CDR3 is 14 residues long. This CDR3 reads CASTPAGGGNTIYF. The CDR3 nucleotides read TGTGCCAGCACCCCGGCTGGGGGAGGAAACACCATATATTTT.

This chain connects TRBV20-1 to TRBJ1-5; 8 positions agree with TRBD1. The CDR3 sequence is 14 residues long. The junction had 8 bases not matched to a gene; V was cut back by 6 bases and J by 4 bases. Germline V lookup: CDR1 DFQATT, CDR2 SNEGSKA (reference sequence). CDR3 sequence reads: CSAISTGDNQPQHF. CDR3 bases: TGCAGTGCCATTTCGACAGGGGATAATCAGCCCCAGCATTTT.

The chain joins TRBV7-9 to TRBJ2-4; D possibly corresponds to TRBD2 (6 bases). Germline V gene sequence: CDR1 SEHNR, CDR2 FQNEAQ (reference sequence). The CDR3 sequence is 14 residues long. V lost 3 bases to trimming and J lost 7 bases, with 13 bases between them. The CDR3 nucleotides are TGTGCCAGCAGCTTTAGCGGAGGGGCGAACATTCAGTACTTC. Its translation: CASSFSGGANIQYF.

The genes are TRBV6-1 and TRBJ2-1, with TRBD2 matching 13 bases. This CDR3 is built from 15 residues. Trimming took 5 bases from V and 7 from J; bases not matched to a gene: 5. Germline loops: CDR1 MNHNS, CDR2 SASEGT. CDR3 sequence reads: CASSTGLAGVNEQFF. The CDR3, as DNA: TGTGCCAGCAGTACCGGACTAGCGGGGGTAAATGAGCAGTTCTTC.

The rearrangement links TRBV7-9 to TRBJ2-3; D unclear. V was cut by 3 bases and J by 4 bases, with 8 bases left in between. This CDR3 is built from 13 residues. CDR1 is SEHNR and CDR2 is FQNEAQ in the germline V gene (reference sequence). The CDR3 DNA reads as TGTGCCAGCAGCTTGCCCCAGCCAGATACGCAGTATTTT. Encoded protein: CASSLPQPDTQYF.

The V call is TRBV7-2, the J call TRBJ2-7; no definite D call. V lost 2 bases to trimming and J lost 1 base, with 15 bases between them. Germline CDR1 and CDR2: SGHTA and FQGNSA. This CDR3 comprises 16 residues. In nucleotides, the CDR3 is TGTGCCAGCAGCTTATTGCCCAGACCCGCTTCCTACGAGCAGTACTTC. It is translated as CASSLLPRPASYEQYF. Variable domain in full (rest from reference TRBV7-2 and TRBJ2-7): GAGVSQSPSNKVTEKGKDVELRCDPISGHTALYWYRQSLGQGLEFLIYFQGNSAPDKSGLPSDRFSAERTGGSVSTLTIQRTQQEDSAVYLCASSLLPRPASYEQYFGPGTRLTVT.

J is TRBJ2-3 and V is TRBV5-1; 7 bases are a match to TRBD1. The CDR3 loop spans 16 amino acids. The J segment lost 2 bases and the V segment lost 4 bases, leaving 10 bases of the junction unmatched. Germline lookup yields CDR1 SGHRS and CDR2 YFSETQ. The CDR3 reads CASSIPTGQSTDTQYF. CDR3 nucleotide sequence: TGCGCCAGCAGCATCCCGACAGGGCAGTCCACAGATACGCAGTATTTT.

The chain links TRBV28 to TRBJ1-4; D perhaps matches TRBD1 (6 bases). CDR3 length equals 15 residues. The germline V gene encodes CDR1 MDHEN and CDR2 SYDVKM. V lost 6 bases to trimming and J lost 5 bases, with 16 bases between them. CDR3 region: CASRVQGQENEKLFF. CDR3 bases: TGTGCCAGCAGGGTACAGGGTCAGGAGAATGAAAAACTGTTTTTT.

This clonotype was observed a few times. The rearrangement uses TRBV29-1 and TRBJ2-5, with TRBD2 matching over 11 bases. Germline V lookup: CDR1 SQVTM, CDR2 ANQGSEA. The ends lost 4 bases at V and 3 bases at J; junction bases unmatched: 1. This CDR3 is built from 13 residues. Here the CDR3 reads CSVGLAGKETQYF. CDR3 in DNA: TGCAGCGTTGGACTAGCGGGGAAAGAGACCCAGTACTTC.

Only a few counts were recorded for this clonotype. The chain is built from TRBV2 and TRBJ1-5; no clear D gene. CDR3 size: 13 residues. V gave up 3 bases and J gave up 4 bases, with 7 bases separating them. Germline V CDR1 and CDR2: SNHLY, FYNNEI. The CDR3 sequence is CASSEQSNQPQHF. Here the CDR3 DNA reads TGTGCCAGCAGTGAGCAGTCTAATCAGCCCCAGCATTTT.

For this clonotype: The junction departs from the called germline gene at one end, perhaps through a read error. The chain links TRBV7-2 to TRBJ2-1; no definite D call. This CDR3 is built from 14 residues. In germline, CDR1 is SGHTA, CDR2 FQGNSA. This CDR3 is CASSHYGSYNEEFF. The CDR3 DNA follows: TGTGCCAGCAGCCACTACGGATCCTACAATGAGGAGTTCTTC.

The chain recombines TRBV4-1 with TRBJ2-1; perhaps TRBD2 as D (7 bases). Germline lookup yields CDR1 MGHRA and CDR2 YSYEKL. Deletions cut 8 bases from V and 4 bases from J, with 21 bases between. The CDR3 is 16 amino acids. CDR3 sequence (DNA): TGCGCCAGCCAAGCCGAGGGGGGGCTAGGATACAATGAGCAGTTCTTC. Its protein product is CASQAEGGLGYNEQFF.

This clonotype appeared a few times. The chain is built from TRBV6-2 or TRBV6-3 and TRBJ2-7, with D perhaps assigned TRBD1 or TRBD2 (5 bases each). The length of the CDR3 is 14 residues. CDR1 and CDR2 from the germline V gene are MNHEY and SVGEGT. The V and J ends lost 5 bases and 3 bases respectively, with 14 bases between them. The CDR3 loop is CASSAPGTDYEQYF. In DNA form, the CDR3 reads TGTGCCAGCAGTGCCCCCGGGACGGACTACGAGCAGTACTTC.

This clonotype was recorded many times. V is TRBV6-2 or TRBV6-3 and J is TRBJ1-1; 7 positions agree with TRBD1. CDR3 length: 17 amino acids. The germline V gene has CDR1 MNHEY and CDR2 SVGEGT. V shed 9 bases and J 0 bases; nucleotides not matched to a gene: 16. This chain's CDR3 is CASVSITGEGMNTEAFF. Written as DNA, the CDR3 is TGTGCCAGTGTTAGTATCACAGGGGAAGGCATGAACACTGAAGCTTTCTTT.

This rearrangement joins TRBV4-2 to TRBJ2-5; TRBD2 matches at 11 bases. Germline trimming cut 0 bases from V and 2 bases from J; bases unmatched to any gene: 5. The CDR3 spans 17 residues. Germline loops: CDR1 LGHNA, CDR2 YNFKEQ. CDR3 nucleotides: TGTGCCAGCAGCCAAGATCTTAGCGGGGGGGAACAAGAGACCCAGTACTTC. Its protein product is CASSQDLSGGEQETQYF.